Reported below is one T cell receptor beta chain. This sample is part of a study of shared clonotypes between healthy human individuals. The V and J ends lost 2 bases and 5 bases, in that order; junction bases with no gene match: 6. The CDR3 contains 15 residues. Per germline, CDR1 KGHSH and CDR2 LQKENI. This table comes from immunoSEQ multiplex PCR, and its TCRdb copy is limited to in-frame clones, with some not included. The table records around 440,000 clones, 77% of them present only once. The sample comprised PBMCs. The sequence was obtained from a woman aged 40 to 50 in good health. Some clones in this sample may be carry-over from other donors' samples. The chain combines TRBV18 with TRBJ1-2; 9 bases map to TRBD1. The CDR3 bases are TGTGCCAGCTCACCAGGGACAGGGTCTGTTTATGGCTACACCTTC. This translates into CASSPGTGSVYGYTF.